Detailed here is one T cell receptor beta chain. Its antigen remains unidentified. Clones were read by immunoSEQ multiplex PCR, and TCRdb kept only the in-frame ones, dropping some. The sample has approximately 200,000 clones; around 93% are singletons. CDR1 is MGHRA, CDR2 YSYEKL, per germline. The CDR3 loop spans 16 amino acids. Trimming pared 4 bases from V and 0 bases from J, leaving 10 bases between. Investigators merged groups given second doses at roughly 4 or roughly 12 weeks. This sample was taken from a study of T cell responses to AZD1222 COVID-19 vaccine. Study-wide points: With dominance at 160-218 and 743-854, vaccine-associated CD4 TCRs spanned spike. Elevations in Spike-specific TCR breadth and depth followed administration of two AZD1222 doses.

The sample was peripheral blood, taken 28 days after the second AZD1222 dose. This chain links TRBV4-1 with TRBJ1-6; unclear D gene. This sequence originates from an adult who received the AZD1222 COVID-19 vaccine. The CDR3 loop is CASSLLGSSYNSPLHF. The CDR3 nucleotides are TGCGCCAGCAGCCTGTTGGGTAGCTCCTATAATTCACCCCTCCACTTT.